The 18 T cell receptor beta chains in this list originate from one sample, sequenced in a study of early T cells in non-severe SARS-CoV-2 infection. TCRdb processed the 5' RACE reads anew with MiXCR; each CDR3 protein has one entry. The data show 35,000 to 45,000 distinct CDR3 sequences, with around 6% seen just once and 6% to 9% held by the top ten. Sequences were obtained from whole blood. The origin of the receptors is an adult who was a healthcare worker with PCR-confirmed SARS-CoV-2 infection or an uninfected control (not recorded which).

This clonotype was observed many times. The chain uses TRBV6-2 or TRBV6-3 and TRBJ2-7; TRBD2 matches at 9 bases. The CDR3 loop spans 15 amino acids. Germline V gene sequence: CDR1 MNHEY, CDR2 SVGEGT. Germline trimming cut 5 bases from V and 7 bases from J; bases unmatched to any gene: 12. CDR3: CASSESGGPTREQYF. In nucleotides, the CDR3 is TGTGCCAGCAGTGAAAGCGGGGGGCCTACTCGGGAGCAGTACTTC.

This clonotype was seen at least ten times. The rearrangement uses TRBV5-5 and TRBJ1-1; D gene unclear. The germline V gene encodes CDR1 SGHKS and CDR2 YYEKEE (reference sequence). The CDR3 has 11 amino acids. Trimming shortened V by 3 bases and J by 8 bases, and 8 bases separated the two germline ends. The chain's CDR3 is CASSSPGEAFF. The CDR3, as DNA: TGTGCCAGCAGCTCCCCGGGGGAAGCTTTCTTT.

The chain has TRBV5-4 and TRBJ1-2; D is uncertain. Germline CDR1 is SGHNT and CDR2 is YYREEE (reference sequence). V lost 4 bases, J lost 9 bases, and 13 bases lay in between. CDR3 length: 12 amino acids. The chain's CDR3 is CASSPKTTSYTF. The CDR3 nucleotides are TGTGCCAGCAGCCCCAAAACCACCAGCTACACCTTC.

At least ten counts were recorded for this clonotype. This chain joins TRBV20-1 and TRBJ1-1; D possibly corresponds to TRBD1 (6 bases). Germline loops: CDR1 DFQATT, CDR2 SNEGSKA (reference sequence). The CDR3 is 11 residues long. Trimming pared 4 bases from V and 5 bases from J, leaving 8 bases between. CDR3 sequence (DNA): TGCAGTGCTATCAGGGGTACTGAAGCTTTCTTT. Its protein product is CSAIRGTEAFF.

This clonotype was found a few times. CDR3 sequence: CSARAGTANSGANVLTF. The DNA for the CDR3 is TGCAGTGCTAGAGCCGGGACAGCTAACTCTGGGGCCAACGTCCTGACTTTC. The gene calls are TRBV20-1 and TRBJ2-6; 7 bases line up with TRBD1. Unmatched junction bases numbered 6, after V lost 1 base and J lost 0 bases. The CDR3 runs 17 residues. Germline V gene data show CDR1 as DFQATT and CDR2 as SNEGSKA (reference sequence).

In its sample, this clonotype was seen many times. V and J are TRBV4-1 and TRBJ1-5, with no clear D. This CDR3 has 15 residues. Germline V gene lookup returns CDR1 MGHRA and CDR2 YSYEKL. V was trimmed by 4 bases and J by 7 bases, leaving 17 bases between them. CDR3 sequence: CASSLEFPTRQPQHF. CDR3 DNA: TGCGCCAGCAGCCTAGAGTTTCCGACGCGGCAGCCCCAGCATTTT.

This clonotype appeared many times. The gene calls are TRBV6-5 and TRBJ2-5; tentatively, D is TRBD1 (5 bases). The V and J ends lost 0 bases and 5 bases respectively, with 7 bases between them. The CDR3 spans 13 residues. Germline CDR1 and CDR2: MNHEY and SVGAGI. The CDR3 region is CASSYSAGETQYF. The CDR3 DNA sequence: TGTGCCAGCAGTTACTCGGCAGGGGAGACCCAGTACTTC.

In this sample, this clonotype turned up a few times. The V gene is TRBV3-1, the J gene TRBJ1-3, with D uncertain. Germline V gene sequence: CDR1 LGHDT, CDR2 YNNKEL (reference sequence). Trimming stripped 5 bases from V and 5 bases from J, with 7 bases between. The CDR3 length is 12 residues. CDR3 in amino acids: CASSTLRNTIYF. The CDR3 DNA is TGTGCCAGCAGCACCCTCAGAAACACCATATATTTT. Variable domain in full (rest from reference TRBV3-1 and TRBJ1-3): DTAVSQTPKYLVTQMGNDKSIKCEQNLGHDTMYWYKQDSKKFLKIMFSYNNKELIINETVPNRFSPKSPDKAHLNLHINSLELGDSAVYFCASSTLRNTIYFGEGSWLTVV.

This clonotype was counted ten times or more. The CDR3 does not end in the conserved phenylalanine or tryptophan, so this is likely a read error. V usage is TRBV29-1 and J usage is TRBJ1-3; possible D gene TRBD1, 6 bases. CDR3 length: 13 amino acids. Between the trimmed V and J ends, which lost 6 bases and 4 bases, there was a span of 13 bases. Looked up from germline, CDR1 is SQVTM and CDR2 is ANQGSEA. The CDR3 loop is CSVTRGSGNTIYL. CDR3 coding DNA: TGCAGCGTGACTAGGGGGTCAGGAAACACCATATATCTT.

The chain carries TRBV5-1 and TRBJ1-6, with no clear D. Germline V gene data show CDR1 as SGHRS and CDR2 as YFSETQ. This CDR3 is 14 amino acids long. Trimming shortened V by 4 bases and J by 0 bases, and 5 bases separated the two germline ends. Here the CDR3 reads CASSGSSYNSPLHF. CDR3 sequence (DNA): TGCGCCAGCAGCGGGAGCTCCTATAATTCACCCCTCCACTTT.

As regards this clonotype: A read error is possible here, since a much larger clone lies one base away. No conserved phenylalanine or tryptophan ends this CDR3, so it is likely a read error. The CDR3 nucleotides read TGCAGTGCTAGGGAGGTAGTTGCTTTCCTT. Its translation: CSAREVVAFL. This sequence joins TRBV20-1 and TRBJ1-1; D ambiguous. Germline-derived CDR1 and CDR2 are DFQATT and SNEGSKA (reference sequence). The CDR3 extends over 10 amino acids. The V and J ends lost 3 bases and 11 bases respectively, with 10 bases between them.

This clonotype was seen many times. The chain has TRBV20-1 and TRBJ2-2, with D uncertain. The CDR3 length is 11 residues. Germline V gene data show CDR1 as DFQATT and CDR2 as SNEGSKA (reference sequence). V lost 3 bases and J 5 bases, leaving 4 bases between the germline ends. As DNA, the CDR3 is TGCAGTGCTAGTGAGACCGGGGAGCTGTTTTTT. It specifies CSASETGELFF.

This clonotype was seen at least ten times. CDR3: CASSFQRTGMYEQFF. For the CDR3, the DNA is TGTGCCAGCAGCTTCCAGAGGACAGGGATGTATGAGCAGTTCTTC. The rearrangement joins TRBV7-9 to TRBJ2-1; 8 bases fit TRBD1. There are 15 residues in the CDR3. V lost 3 bases and J lost 8; bases outside the gene matches: 9. Germline V gene sequence: CDR1 SEHNR, CDR2 FQNEAQ (reference sequence).

This clonotype has just a few counts. V gene TRBV4-1 combines with J gene TRBJ2-5, with a tentative D call TRBD1 (7 bases). CDR3 length: 15 amino acids. V gave up 4 bases and J gave up 5 bases, with 17 bases separating them. The V gene's germline CDR1 is MGHRA and CDR2 YSYEKL. In DNA form, the CDR3 reads TGCGCCAGCAGCCTAAGGGACAGCGGGCAGGAGACCCAGTACTTC. It translates to CASSLRDSGQETQYF.

This clonotype was detected ten times or more. V is TRBV5-4 and J is TRBJ2-5, with 12 nucleotides matching TRBD2. Germline V CDR1 and CDR2: SGHNT, YYREEE (reference sequence). V lost 6 bases, J lost 3 bases, and 6 bases stayed unmatched. The CDR3 covers 15 residues. CDR3 sequence: CASKVASGREETQYF. CDR3 DNA sequence: TGTGCCAGCAAAGTTGCTAGCGGGAGGGAAGAGACCCAGTACTTC.

This clonotype was seen repeatedly, ten times or more. This rearrangement joins TRBV2 to TRBJ2-5, with D tentatively TRBD1 or TRBD2 (5 bases each). The CDR3 is 16 residues long. The V end lost 4 bases, the J end lost 2 bases, and 17 bases lay between the germline ends. Germline loops: CDR1 SNHLY, CDR2 FYNNEI. The CDR3 DNA reads as TGTGCCAGCAGTGCCGCGAAGGGACGAAAGCAAGAGACCCAGTACTTC. The encoded protein is CASSAAKGRKQETQYF.

In its sample, this clonotype ranks as medium-sized. The genes are TRBV9 and TRBJ2-5; 8 nucleotides agree with TRBD1. This CDR3 contains 15 residues. In germline, CDR1 is SGDLS, CDR2 YYNGEE. With V trimmed by 3 bases and J by 4 bases, 8 bases remained unmatched. Written as DNA, the CDR3 is TGTGCCAGCAGCGCCAACCCAGGGGGCGGAGAGACCCAGTACTTC. Its protein product is CASSANPGGGETQYF. The full variable domain, with the rest looked up from reference TRBV9 and TRBJ2-5, is DSGVTQTPKHLITATGQRVTLRCSPRSGDLSVYWYQQSLDQGLQFLIQYYNGEERAKGNILERFSAQQFPDLHSELNLSSLELGDSALYFCASSANPGGGETQYFGPGTRLLVL.

The sample holds many counts of this clonotype. V and J are TRBV12-3 or TRBV12-4 and TRBJ1-2; D is undetermined. This CDR3 comprises 15 residues. Deletions cut 4 bases from V and 2 bases from J, with 14 bases between. The CDR3 nucleotides are TGTGCCAGCAGTTCGGGCCCCAGAAGAAACTATGGCTACACCTTC. Its translation: CASSSGPRRNYGYTF.